Listed here are 10 T cell receptor beta chains from one sample, sequenced in a study of blood T cell repertoires in COVID-19. The repertoire was sequenced with immunoSEQ multiplex PCR; TCRdb's copy has only in-frame clones and lacks some. The data contain a few hundred thousand clones, 80% to 90% of them singletons. Sample: peripheral blood. Receptor source: a woman aged 45-65 years who had recovered from COVID-19.

V usage is TRBV11-2 and J usage is TRBJ2-7; no reliable D call. CDR1 and CDR2 from the germline V gene are SGHAT and FQNNGV. The ends were cut back, 5 bases at V and 1 base at J, with 12 bases in the middle. The CDR3 extends over 14 amino acids. CDR3 bases: TGTGCCAGCAGCCGAGGTTACGGGTCCTACGAGCAGTACTTC. Its protein product is CASSRGYGSYEQYF.

The chain uses TRBV30 and TRBJ1-2; 7 nucleotides agree with TRBD1. With V trimmed by 4 bases and J by 7 bases, 6 bases remained unmatched. This CDR3 is built from 12 residues. The germline CDR1 and CDR2 sequences are GTSNPN and SVGIG (reference sequence). The CDR3 here is CAWTTGRSGYTF. Written as DNA, the CDR3 is TGTGCCTGGACGACAGGGCGTAGTGGCTACACCTTC.

V is TRBV12-3 or TRBV12-4 and J is TRBJ2-6; D not certain. The CDR3 is 13 residues long. V lost 6 bases to trimming and J lost 3 bases, with 6 bases between them. Here the CDR3 DNA reads TGTGCCAGCAGGATCTATGGGGCCAACGTCCTGACTTTC. It codes for CASRIYGANVLTF.

A single count supports this clone. The chain links TRBV4-2 to TRBJ2-1; D is undetermined. The germline gives CDR1 LGHNA, CDR2 YNFKEQ. The V end lost 0 bases, the J end lost 0 bases, and 6 bases lay between the germline ends. The CDR3 totals 15 residues. CDR3 bases: TGTGCCAGCAGCCAAGATCCGAGCTCCTACAATGAGCAGTTCTTC. Protein sequence: CASSQDPSSYNEQFF.

The gene calls are TRBV9 and TRBJ2-7, with 11 positions matching TRBD2. Germline CDR1 and CDR2: SGDLS and YYNGEE. The CDR3 runs to 18 residues. The junction had 14 bases not matched to a gene; V was cut back by 4 bases and J by 2 bases. In DNA, the CDR3 is TGTGCCAGCAGCCCCCGGAGGTTAGCGGGAGGGGCGGCCTACGAGCAGTACTTC. Translation: CASSPRRLAGGAAYEQYF. Together with reference TRBV9 and TRBJ2-7, the CDR3 gives the full variable domain: DSGVTQTPKHLITATGQRVTLRCSPRSGDLSVYWYQQSLDQGLQFLIQYYNGEERAKGNILERFSAQQFPDLHSELNLSSLELGDSALYFCASSPRRLAGGAAYEQYFGPGTRLTVT.

The chain joins TRBV7-8 to TRBJ1-5; TRBD1 matches 7 bases. J lost 2 bases, V lost 4 bases, and 5 bases had no gene match. The CDR3 totals 15 residues. CDR1 is SGHVS, CDR2 FQNEAQ, per germline. The CDR3 coding sequence is TGTGCCAGCAGCTCGGTTACAGGGGGCAATCAGCCCCAGCATTTT. This gives the protein CASSSVTGGNQPQHF.

Points on this clone: This clone may be a read error of a much larger clone one base away. This chain connects TRBV20-1 to TRBJ1-2; D may be TRBD1 (6 bases). Trimming pared 5 bases from V and 7 bases from J, leaving 8 bases between. Germline V gene lookup returns CDR1 DFQATT and CDR2 SNEGSKA (reference sequence). This CDR3 region has 10 residues. CDR3 nucleotide sequence: TGCAGTGCTTACAGGGCTGGCTACACCTTC. It encodes CSAYRAGYTF.

The chain employs TRBV7-8 and TRBJ1-6; TRBD1 aligns across 10 bases. The CDR3 is 18 amino acids. V trimming: 1 base; J trimming: 4 bases; junction bases outside the gene matches: 7. Germline CDR1 reads SGHVS; CDR2 reads FQNEAQ. The CDR3 bases are TGTGCCAGCAGCTTAGGGAAAAGGACAGGGGGTTATAATTCACCCCTCCACTTT. This gives the protein CASSLGKRTGGYNSPLHF.

The chain has TRBV7-9 and TRBJ2-5; tentatively, D is TRBD2 (5 bases). The germline CDR1 and CDR2 sequences are SEHNR and FQNEAQ (reference sequence). The germline V and J ends were trimmed by 2 bases and 5 bases, with 12 bases remaining between them. The CDR3 sequence is 14 residues long. The CDR3 coding sequence is TGTGCCAGCAGCTTAAGTTTCACGGGGGAGACCCAGTACTTC. It yields the protein CASSLSFTGETQYF.

The J gene is TRBJ2-1, the V gene TRBV15, with 10 bases that match TRBD2. With V trimmed by 0 bases and J by 6 bases, 8 bases remained unmatched. The CDR3 consists of 17 residues. CDR1 is LNHNV, CDR2 YYDKDF, per germline (reference sequence). CDR3 region: CATSRDTAGGPINEQFF. The CDR3 DNA follows: TGTGCCACCAGCAGAGATACAGCGGGAGGGCCAATCAATGAGCAGTTCTTC.